These 20 T cell receptor beta chains came from one sample sequenced in a study of Ad26.COV2.S vaccination and SARS-CoV-2 variants. Sequenced by immunoSEQ multiplex PCR; TCRdb stores in-frame clones only, minus some. The repertoire holds about 440,000 clones, about 83% seen once, with around 13% in the top ten. Treatment defined: 15 to 20 received Ad26.COV2.S at low or high dose, single or two shots; several received placebo; per-sample allocation not given. Sampling was performed 63 days after the first vaccine or placebo injection. This specimen was peripheral blood, taken in a trial of Ad26.COV2.S vaccine versus placebo. The receptors stem from a person aged 18 to 59 who received the Ad26.COV2.S COVID-19 vaccine or a placebo.

The rearrangement joins TRBV18 to TRBJ2-5; D could derive from TRBD1 or TRBD2 (6 bases each). Germline lookup yields CDR1 KGHSH and CDR2 LQKENI. Trimming shortened V by 1 base and J by 3 bases, and 18 bases separated the two germline ends. The length of the CDR3 is 17 residues. The CDR3 DNA sequence: TGTGCCAGCTCACCACAGGTGCAGGGGACTGGAAAAGAGACCCAGTACTTC. Translated: CASSPQVQGTGKETQYF.

V usage is TRBV6-5 and J usage is TRBJ2-7, with 10 bases that match TRBD1. The CDR3 contains 15 residues. The V segment lost 5 bases and the J segment 7 bases; nucleotides outside the gene matches: 11. The germline V gene encodes CDR1 MNHEY and CDR2 SVGAGI. CDR3 nucleotides: TGTGCCAGCAGTCCGGCGTGGACAGGGGGATTGGAGCAGTACTTC. This codes for CASSPAWTGGLEQYF.

This clone was seen once. V usage is TRBV7-2 and J usage is TRBJ2-5; D possibly uses TRBD1 or TRBD2 (6 bases each). CDR1 is SGHTA and CDR2 is FQGNSA in the germline V gene. Trimming removed 1 base at V and 2 bases at J, with 11 bases between. This CDR3 is 15 amino acids long. The CDR3 DNA sequence: TGTGCCAGCAGCTTAGATTGGGGGGCACAAGAGACCCAGTACTTC. This codes for CASSLDWGAQETQYF.

The chain is built from TRBV9 and TRBJ2-7; a weak D match, TRBD1 (5 bases). Trimming took 0 bases from V and 2 from J, leaving 9 bases between them. From germline, CDR1 is SGDLS and CDR2 YYNGEE. The CDR3 is 14 residues long. CDR3: CASSVGTFAYEQYF. CDR3 sequence (DNA): TGTGCCAGCAGCGTAGGGACATTCGCCTACGAGCAGTACTTC. Together with reference TRBV9 and TRBJ2-7, the CDR3 gives the full variable domain: DSGVTQTPKHLITATGQRVTLRCSPRSGDLSVYWYQQSLDQGLQFLIQYYNGEERAKGNILERFSAQQFPDLHSELNLSSLELGDSALYFCASSVGTFAYEQYFGPGTRLTVT.

This rearrangement joins TRBV19 to TRBJ2-5; TRBD2 aligns across 11 bases. V trimming: 5 bases; J trimming: 5 bases; junction bases outside the gene matches: 1. CDR3 length equals 13 residues. Germline CDR1 reads LNHDA; CDR2 reads SQIVND (reference sequence). CDR3 sequence reads: CASSPSGRETQYF. In DNA, the CDR3 is TGTGCCAGTAGTCCTAGCGGGAGGGAGACCCAGTACTTC.

The rearrangement uses TRBV15 and TRBJ2-1; 8 bases map to TRBD1. With V trimmed by 7 bases and J by 0 bases, 11 bases remained unmatched. The CDR3 contains 17 residues. Germline V gene data show CDR1 as LNHNV and CDR2 as YYDKDF (reference sequence). Here the CDR3 reads CATTLLIGQGSYNEQFF. CDR3 coding DNA: TGTGCCACCACCTTACTGATCGGACAGGGCTCCTACAATGAGCAGTTCTTC.

V gene TRBV19 combines with J gene TRBJ1-5; D not certain. The V end lost 3 bases, the J end lost 1 base, and 10 bases lay between the germline ends. Per germline, CDR1 LNHDA and CDR2 SQIVND (reference sequence). The CDR3 sequence is 15 residues long. CDR3 sequence reads: CASSIIARSNQPQHF. The CDR3 nucleotides read TGTGCCAGTAGTATTATTGCCAGGAGCAATCAGCCCCAGCATTTT.

This chain connects TRBV30 to TRBJ2-3; no clear D gene. The CDR3 spans 13 residues. V lost 4 bases and J lost 6, with 14 bases in between. CDR1 is GTSNPN, CDR2 SVGIG, per germline (reference sequence). The CDR3 coding sequence is TGTGCCTGGAAGGCGATGGACCTGGATACGCAGTATTTT. It codes for CAWKAMDLDTQYF.

V is TRBV29-1 and J is TRBJ2-5; either TRBD1 or TRBD2 may fit D (5 bases each). The CDR3 totals 12 residues. Trimming pared 7 bases from V and 7 bases from J, leaving 16 bases between. The V gene's germline CDR1 is SQVTM and CDR2 ANQGSEA. The CDR3 sequence is CSAAGTRGTQYF. The CDR3 DNA reads TGCAGCGCCGCCGGGACCCGCGGGACCCAGTACTTC.

This clone has just a few counts. CDR3 DNA sequence: TGTGCCAGCAGTTACTTACCCGGCTACGAGCAGTACTTC. Translation: CASSYLPGYEQYF. The chain has TRBV6-5 and TRBJ2-7, with no clear D. Germline V gene lookup returns CDR1 MNHEY and CDR2 SVGAGI. The length of the CDR3 is 13 residues. Trimming removed 1 base at V and 3 bases at J, with 7 bases between.

This clone has just one count. Different DNA sequences within this sample yield the same CDR3. The V gene is TRBV28, the J gene TRBJ1-1; D ambiguous. CDR1 is MDHEN, CDR2 SYDVKM, per germline. CDR3 length equals 11 residues. V was trimmed by 5 bases and J by 3 bases, leaving 4 bases between them. CDR3: CASSLHTEAFF. CDR3 nucleotide sequence: TGTGCCAGCAGTCTGCACACTGAAGCTTTCTTT.

The chain recombines TRBV21-1 with TRBJ1-3; TRBD1, as called in the table, went unchecked against the DNA. TRBV21-1 is noted as a pseudogene. The CDR3 extends over 20 amino acids. The CDR3 loop reads CASSSLREPGGGLSGNTIYF. CDR3 coding DNA: TGTGCCAGCAGCAGTCTCAGGGAACCGGGTGGCGGTCTCTCTGGAAACACCATATATTTT.

J is TRBJ2-2 and V is TRBV6-6; no definite D call. The CDR3 covers 13 residues. Trimming took off 4 bases at V and 6 bases at J, with 9 bases between the two ends. CDR1 is MNHNY, CDR2 SVGAGI, per germline (reference sequence). DNA of the CDR3: TGTGCCAGCAGTTTGGACCCCTCCGGGGAGCTGTTTTTT. This translates into CASSLDPSGELFF.

With respect to this clone: An end of the junction differs from the germline gene, which may be a read error. The chain carries TRBV6-1 and TRBJ1-5; D is unresolved. This CDR3 comprises 15 residues. Germline loops: CDR1 MNHNS, CDR2 SASEGT. CDR3 in amino acids: CASGDGAHSNQPQHF. The CDR3, as DNA: TGTGCCAGCGGTGACGGAGCGCATAGCAATCAGCCCCAGCATTTT.

The chain joins TRBV7-9 to TRBJ2-7; D gene uncertain. V lost 0 bases to trimming and J lost 4 bases, with 10 bases between them. Germline CDR1 SEHNR, CDR2 FQNEAQ (reference sequence). The CDR3 is 14 amino acids. CDR3 nucleotide sequence: TGTGCCAGCAGCTTAGCGGGGTTGGGGTACGAGCAGTACTTC. This gives the protein CASSLAGLGYEQYF. Drawing the rest from reference TRBV7-9 and TRBJ2-7, the complete variable domain is DTGVSQNPRHKITKRGQNVTFRCDPISEHNRLYWYRQTLGQGPEFLTYFQNEAQLEKSRLLSDRFSAERPKGSFSTLEIQRTEQGDSAMYLCASSLAGLGYEQYFGPGTRLTVT.

The V call is TRBV28, the J call TRBJ2-3; D is uncertain. In germline, CDR1 is MDHEN, CDR2 SYDVKM. The CDR3 is 14 residues long. V was trimmed by 3 bases and J by 0 bases, leaving 7 bases between them. This chain's CDR3 is CASSLIRSTDTQYF. The CDR3 DNA reads as TGTGCCAGCAGTTTGATTCGGAGCACAGATACGCAGTATTTT.

The chain uses TRBV7-3 and TRBJ2-3; D not certain. Germline CDR1 reads SGHTA; CDR2 reads FQGTGA. The CDR3 covers 16 residues. V gave up 3 bases and J gave up 4 bases, with 17 bases separating them. The chain's CDR3 is CASSFIQRNRADTQYF. The DNA for the CDR3 is TGTGCCAGCAGCTTTATTCAGAGGAATCGGGCAGATACGCAGTATTTT.

This clone was picked up one time. The genes are TRBV30 and TRBJ2-2; no firm D call. The CDR3 runs 12 residues. The V end lost 3 bases, the J end lost 7 bases, and 9 bases lay between the germline ends. The germline V gene has CDR1 GTSNPN and CDR2 SVGIG (reference sequence). CDR3: CAWSQVNGELFF. The CDR3 nucleotides read TGTGCCTGGAGCCAGGTCAACGGGGAGCTGTTTTTT.

The chain uses TRBV15 and TRBJ1-2; D is undetermined. Germline CDR1 LNHNV, CDR2 YYDKDF (reference sequence). The CDR3 is made up of 14 amino acids. V was shortened by 0 bases and J by 7 bases, with 12 bases between the two germline ends. In nucleotides, the CDR3 is TGTGCCACCAGCAGAGATGAGGGTTCGGGTGGCTACACCTTC. It codes for CATSRDEGSGGYTF.

This clone occurred once. CDR3 nucleotides: TGCGCCAGCAGCTTGGAGCTGGGGTTGAACACTGAAGCTTTCTTT. Amino acids: CASSLELGLNTEAFF. This chain uses TRBV5-1 with TRBJ1-1; D remains unclear. CDR3 length: 15 amino acids. Per the germline V gene, CDR1 is SGHRS and CDR2 is YFSETQ. V was clipped by 0 bases and J by 0 bases, with 9 bases between them.